A single sample is the source of the 13 T cell receptor beta chains below, sequenced in a study of shared clonotypes between healthy human individuals. The repertoire was sequenced with immunoSEQ multiplex PCR; TCRdb's copy has only in-frame clones and lacks some. The sample includes nearly 2 million clones, roughly 95% of them seen just once. The naive CD8 fraction comprised CD45RO-negative cells positively selected for CCR7 and excluded terminally differentiated effector memory CD45RA+ cells. Sequenced: naive CD8+ T cells sorted from blood. The receptors derive from a man between 18 and 29 years old in good health.

The chain uses TRBV5-6 and TRBJ2-7; possible D gene TRBD1, 6 bases. In germline, CDR1 is SGHDT, CDR2 YYEEEE. Trimming removed 6 bases at V and 2 bases at J, with 15 bases between. The CDR3 totals 14 residues. CDR3 sequence (DNA): TGTGCCAGCATCGACGGACAGAGACCCTACGAGCAGTACTTC. It specifies CASIDGQRPYEQYF.

The chain combines TRBV6-1 with TRBJ2-3, with D hard to call. The V gene's germline CDR1 is MNHNS and CDR2 SASEGT. V lost 2 bases, J lost 0 bases, and 12 bases lay in between. CDR3 size: 16 residues. The CDR3 spells CASSEWFRSSTDTQYF. The CDR3 bases are TGTGCCAGCAGTGAATGGTTTAGGAGTAGCACAGATACGCAGTATTTT.

The CDR3: CASSIGSGTGRQWVYNEQFF. The DNA of the CDR3 is TGTGCCAGCAGCATAGGGTCCGGGACAGGGAGGCAATGGGTATACAATGAGCAGTTCTTC. The chain couples TRBV27 to TRBJ2-1; 9 bases map to TRBD1. Germline CDR1 reads MNHEY; CDR2 reads SMNVEV (reference sequence). V trimming: 6 bases; J trimming: 4 bases; junction bases outside the gene matches: 22. The CDR3 is 20 amino acids.

The V gene is TRBV27, the J gene TRBJ2-1, with 8 positions matching TRBD2. The germline V gene has CDR1 MNHEY and CDR2 SMNVEV (reference sequence). V shed 2 bases, J shed 8 bases, and the junction held 11 bases outside the gene matches. The CDR3 has 16 amino acids. The CDR3 bases are TGTGCCAGCAGTTTACCGCAGCGGGAGCTTGGTCATGAGCAGTTCTTC. Translating it yields CASSLPQRELGHEQFF.

The rearrangement links TRBV4-1 to TRBJ2-7, with D tentatively TRBD2 (5 bases). The CDR3 has 17 residues. Germline V gene data show CDR1 as MGHRA and CDR2 as YSYEKL. V was shortened by 0 bases and J by 1 base, with 16 bases between the two germline ends. The CDR3 nucleotides are TGCGCCAGCAGCCAAGAAACAGCCGGGGTCGGGTCCTACGAGCAGTACTTC. This codes for CASSQETAGVGSYEQYF.

The J gene is TRBJ2-1, the V gene TRBV11-2; unclear D gene. Germline CDR1 SGHAT, CDR2 FQNNGV. V lost 3 bases, J lost 6 bases, and 6 bases lay in between. This CDR3 comprises 12 residues. CDR3 sequence reads: CASSLEFNEQFF. In nucleotides, the CDR3 is TGTGCCAGCAGCTTGGAATTCAATGAGCAGTTCTTC.

The gene calls are TRBV6-6 and TRBJ1-2; D gene unclear. V was trimmed by 10 bases and J by 3 bases, leaving 18 bases between them. This CDR3 has 14 amino acids. Germline CDR1 reads MNHNY; CDR2 reads SVGAGI (reference sequence). The CDR3 bases are TGTGCCATCTCCCCTTTAACGGAATACTATGGCTACACCTTC. Its translation is CAISPLTEYYGYTF.

The V gene is TRBV25-1, the J gene TRBJ2-5, with D possibly TRBD2 on 5 matching bases. The V end was cut by 3 bases, the J end by 5 bases, with 7 bases between. The CDR3 runs to 12 residues. CDR1 and CDR2 from the germline V gene are MGHDK and SYGVNS. The CDR3: CASSDGVETQYF. The CDR3 nucleotides read TGTGCCAGCAGTGACGGGGTCGAGACCCAGTACTTC.

V is TRBV4-3 and J is TRBJ1-1; TRBD1 aligns across 8 bases. The CDR3 is 15 amino acids. V trimming: 0 bases; J trimming: 7 bases; junction bases outside the gene matches: 7. From germline, CDR1 is LGHNA and CDR2 YSLEER. This CDR3 is CASSQDLGTGLEAFF. In DNA form, the CDR3 reads TGCGCCAGCAGCCAAGATTTGGGGACAGGACTTGAAGCTTTCTTT.

V gene TRBV19 combines with J gene TRBJ1-6; 12 bases agree with TRBD1. CDR1 and CDR2 from the germline V gene are LNHDA and SQIVND (reference sequence). The length of the CDR3 is 13 residues. The junction had 3 bases not matched to a gene; V was cut back by 8 bases and J by 10 bases. CDR3 DNA: TGTGCCAGTGGGACAGGGGGCCTCTCACCCCTCCACTTT. Its protein product is CASGTGGLSPLHF.

V is TRBV21-1 and J is TRBJ1-4. TRBV21-1 is a listed pseudogene. CDR3 size: 16 residues. The DNA of the CDR3 is TGTGCCAGCAGCGAGGACGTCTGTGCAACTAATGAAAAACTGTTTTTT. It translates to CASSEDVCATNEKLFF.

The chain has TRBV7-2 and TRBJ2-7; D possibly uses TRBD1 or TRBD2 (8 bases each). The CDR3 contains 19 residues. Trimming pared 4 bases from V and 0 bases from J, leaving 25 bases between. Germline V lookup: CDR1 SGHTA, CDR2 FQGNSA. The CDR3 sequence is CASSSGGVIAGPYSYEQYF. In DNA form, the CDR3 reads TGTGCCAGCAGCTCAGGGGGCGTAATAGCGGGGCCCTACTCCTACGAGCAGTACTTC.

On this clone itself: The identical CDR3 is also encoded by other nucleotide sequences in the sample. The chain joins TRBV4-2 to TRBJ2-7; D possibly corresponds to TRBD1 (6 bases). CDR1 is LGHNA, CDR2 YNFKEQ, per germline. Trimming took off 1 base at V and 4 bases at J, with 8 bases between the two ends. The CDR3 totals 13 residues. The chain's CDR3 is CASSQGGGYEQYF. Written as DNA, the CDR3 is TGTGCCAGCAGCCAAGGAGGGGGATACGAGCAGTACTTC.